Shown below are 16 T cell receptor beta chains from a single sample sequenced in a study of T cells in Graves' hyperthyroidism and ophthalmopathy. There were TCR beta CDR3 regions amplified from RNA transcripts. Initially, a first-round RT-PCR of the TCR CDR3 employed the HTBI primer set. TCRdb re-called the multiplex PCR reads with MiXCR, one entry per CDR3 protein. The sample consists of 550,000 to 700,000 distinct CDR3 sequences, roughly 46% of them appearing once. Sequencing was performed on peripheral blood or thyroid tissue (not recorded which). Every receptor here comes from an adult woman with Graves' disease, either hyperthyroidism or ophthalmopathy (not recorded which).

The rearrangement joins TRBV29-1 to TRBJ1-5; 7 nucleotides match TRBD1. CDR1 is SQVTM and CDR2 is ANQGSEA in the germline V gene. The V segment lost 4 bases and the J segment 1 base; nucleotides outside the gene matches: 7. The CDR3 contains 15 residues. CDR3 sequence: CSVAVGQSSNQPQHF. The CDR3 region has the DNA TGCAGCGTTGCGGTGGGACAGTCCAGCAATCAGCCCCAGCATTTT.

This sequence joins TRBV4-1 and TRBJ2-5, with D perhaps matching TRBD1 (6 bases). The CDR3 is 14 amino acids. Trimming removed 4 bases at V and 5 bases at J, with 14 bases between. The V gene's germline CDR1 is MGHRA and CDR2 YSYEKL. The CDR3 region has the DNA TGCGCCAGCAGCCCAAGGACAGAGGGGGAGACCCAGTACTTC. Its translation: CASSPRTEGETQYF.

This clonotype was seen many times. The chain is built from TRBV7-9 and TRBJ2-7; 7 nucleotides align to TRBD2. Trimming at V came to 0 bases and at J to 3 bases, leaving 5 bases not matched to a gene. CDR3 length: 15 residues. Germline CDR1 and CDR2: SEHNR and FQNEAQ (reference sequence). Here the CDR3 DNA reads TGTGCCAGCAGCTTAGCAACAGGACTAGGCTACGAGCAGTACTTC. Protein sequence: CASSLATGLGYEQYF.

The chain is built from TRBV29-1 and TRBJ2-5; 9 bases fit TRBD2. Germline V gene sequence: CDR1 SQVTM, CDR2 ANQGSEA. V was pared by 6 bases and J by 11 bases, with 19 bases of the junction left unmatched. The CDR3 is 15 amino acids. CDR3 amino acids: CSVDLSGRKTDTQYF. CDR3 coding DNA: TGCAGCGTCGACCTTAGCGGGAGAAAGACAGATACGCAGTACTTC.

This clonotype has a count of ten or more. J is TRBJ1-2 and V is TRBV9; tentative D call: TRBD1 (6 bases). V lost 2 bases and J 4 bases, leaving 12 bases between the germline ends. The CDR3 loop spans 14 amino acids. The germline V gene encodes CDR1 SGDLS and CDR2 YYNGEE. DNA of the CDR3: TGTGCCAGCAGCGTTACAGGGATCGCCTATGGCTACACCTTC. It codes for CASSVTGIAYGYTF.

This clonotype was seen many times. V gene TRBV7-6 combines with J gene TRBJ1-1; the D is unclear. Deletions cut 1 base from V and 7 bases from J, with 19 bases between. The CDR3 is 16 residues long. Germline V gene lookup returns CDR1 SGHVS and CDR2 FNYEAQ. The DNA for the CDR3 is TGTGCCAGCAGCTTAGATCGGGGAGGGATTAGAAATGAAGCTTTCTTT. Residues: CASSLDRGGIRNEAFF.

The rearrangement joins TRBV2 to TRBJ2-5; 11 bases fit TRBD2. Trimming removed 7 bases from V and 5 bases from J; junction bases left unmatched: 12. The CDR3 runs to 16 residues. Germline CDR1 and CDR2: SNHLY and FYNNEI. As DNA, the CDR3 is TGTGCCAGCAATCGACTAGCGGGGTGGGCAGGGGAGACCCAGTACTTC. Its protein product is CASNRLAGWAGETQYF. Using reference TRBV2 and TRBJ2-5 for the parts outside the CDR3, the full variable domain is EPEVTQTPSHQVTQMGQEVILRCVPISNHLYFYWYRQILGQKVEFLVSFYNNEISEKSEIFDDQFSVERPDGSNFTLKIRSTKLEDSAMYFCASNRLAGWAGETQYFGPGTRLLVL.

The chain combines TRBV7-8 with TRBJ2-7, with D possibly matching TRBD2 (6 bases). The CDR3 has 13 residues. CDR1 is SGHVS, CDR2 FQNEAQ, per germline. The V end was cut by 8 bases, the J end by 3 bases, with 14 bases between. The DNA of the CDR3 is TGTGCCAGCGGCCGCCGGGGGAGCTACGAGCAGTACTTC. Protein: CASGRRGSYEQYF.

The chain recombines TRBV20-1 with TRBJ1-5; a possible D gene is TRBD1 (5 bases). Germline V gene sequence: CDR1 DFQATT, CDR2 SNEGSKA (reference sequence). The CDR3 sequence is 13 residues long. V was cut by 1 base and J by 7 bases, with 11 bases left in between. The CDR3, as DNA: TGCAGTGCTAGAGCAAGGGGCTGGCAGCCCCAGCATTTT. Its protein product is CSARARGWQPQHF.

The chain is built from TRBV25-1 and TRBJ1-2, with D uncertain. CDR1 MGHDK and CDR2 SYGVNS come from the germline V gene. The CDR3 is 13 residues long. The V and J ends lost 4 bases and 10 bases respectively, with 16 bases between them. CDR3 DNA: TGTGCCAGCAGTGGCAATTCGGGTGAGGACTACACCTTC. Protein product: CASSGNSGEDYTF.

On this clonotype: At one end the junction does not follow the germline gene, possibly because of a read error. This chain links TRBV20-1 with TRBJ1-1; 9 bases line up with TRBD1. This CDR3 region has 16 residues. Germline assignment: CDR1 DFQATT and CDR2 SNEGSKA (reference sequence). In DNA form, the CDR3 reads TGCAGCCCCCACACAGGGGGCCTCAAGATGAACGCTGAAGCTTTCTTT. Protein product: CSPHTGGLKMNAEAFF.

The chain has TRBV20-1 and TRBJ2-2; 9 positions match TRBD2. V dropped 3 bases and J dropped 6; count of bases not matched to a gene: 5. The CDR3 totals 14 residues. CDR1 and CDR2 from the germline V gene are DFQATT and SNEGSKA (reference sequence). The CDR3 sequence is CSASVVAGAGELFF. DNA of the CDR3: TGCAGTGCTAGCGTGGTAGCGGGAGCCGGGGAGCTGTTTTTT.

The chain couples TRBV7-3 to TRBJ2-7; D perhaps matches TRBD1 (6 bases). Germline CDR1 is SGHTA and CDR2 is FQGTGA. This CDR3 comprises 13 residues. V gave up 4 bases and J gave up 5 bases, with 12 bases separating them. The CDR3 protein is CASSSQGKNEQYF. The CDR3 coding sequence is TGTGCCAGCAGCTCGCAGGGGAAAAACGAGCAGTACTTC.

V gene TRBV29-1 combines with J gene TRBJ1-1; TRBD1 matches at 7 bases. The CDR3 covers 13 residues. V lost 6 bases, J lost 3 bases, and 7 bases stayed unmatched. Looked up from germline, CDR1 is SQVTM and CDR2 is ANQGSEA. The CDR3 loop is CSVAHRGDTEAFF. The DNA for the CDR3 is TGCAGCGTGGCTCACAGGGGCGACACTGAAGCTTTCTTT.

This clonotype was seen more than once but under ten times. This sequence joins TRBV10-3 and TRBJ2-3, with 8 bases that match TRBD2. The trim removed 3 bases at V and 4 bases at J, leaving 3 bases unmatched. The length of the CDR3 is 14 residues. The germline V gene encodes CDR1 ENHRY and CDR2 SYGVKD. The CDR3: CAISESAGADTQYF. The CDR3 bases are TGTGCCATCAGTGAATCAGCGGGAGCAGATACGCAGTATTTT.

This clonotype was observed a few times. The rearrangement links TRBV7-2 to TRBJ2-6; weak D call: TRBD1 (5 bases). The CDR3 is 15 amino acids. The germline CDR1 and CDR2 sequences are SGHTA and FQGNSA. Trimming took 3 bases from V and 2 from J, leaving 8 bases between them. CDR3 region: CASSLQGTGANVLTF. The CDR3 region has the DNA TGTGCCAGCAGCTTGCAGGGTACTGGGGCCAACGTCCTGACTTTC. Combining the CDR3 with reference TRBV7-2 and TRBJ2-6 gives the whole variable domain GAGVSQSPSNKVTEKGKDVELRCDPISGHTALYWYRQSLGQGLEFLIYFQGNSAPDKSGLPSDRFSAERTGGSVSTLTIQRTQQEDSAVYLCASSLQGTGANVLTFGAGSRLTVL.